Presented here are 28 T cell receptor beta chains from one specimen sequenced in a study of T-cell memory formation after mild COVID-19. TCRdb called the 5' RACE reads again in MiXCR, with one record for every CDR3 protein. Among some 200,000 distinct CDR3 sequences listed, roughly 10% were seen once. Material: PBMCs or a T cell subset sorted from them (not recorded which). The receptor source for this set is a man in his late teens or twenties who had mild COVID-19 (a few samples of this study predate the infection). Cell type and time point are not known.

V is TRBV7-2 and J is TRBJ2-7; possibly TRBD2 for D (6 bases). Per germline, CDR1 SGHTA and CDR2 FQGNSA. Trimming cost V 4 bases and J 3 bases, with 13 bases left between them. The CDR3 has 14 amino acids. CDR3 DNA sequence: TGTGCCAGCAGCTCACAGATCGGGGGCTACGAGCAGTACTTC. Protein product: CASSSQIGGYEQYF.

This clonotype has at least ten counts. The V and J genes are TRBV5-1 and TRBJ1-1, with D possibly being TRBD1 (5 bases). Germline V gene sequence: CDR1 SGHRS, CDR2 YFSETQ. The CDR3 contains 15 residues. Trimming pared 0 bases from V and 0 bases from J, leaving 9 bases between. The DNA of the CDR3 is TGCGCCAGCAGCTTGGGGGGCCTCATGAACACTGAAGCTTTCTTT. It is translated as CASSLGGLMNTEAFF.

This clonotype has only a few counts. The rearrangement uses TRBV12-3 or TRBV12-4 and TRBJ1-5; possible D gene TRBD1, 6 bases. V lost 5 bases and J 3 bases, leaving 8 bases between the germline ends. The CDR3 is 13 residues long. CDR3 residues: CASSRTDNQPQHF. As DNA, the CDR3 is TGTGCCAGCAGTAGGACAGACAATCAGCCCCAGCATTTT.

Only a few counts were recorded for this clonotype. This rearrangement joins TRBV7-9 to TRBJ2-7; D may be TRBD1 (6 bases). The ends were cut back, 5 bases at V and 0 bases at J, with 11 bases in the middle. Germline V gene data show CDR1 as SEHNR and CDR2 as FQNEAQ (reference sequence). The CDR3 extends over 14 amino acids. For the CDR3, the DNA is TGTGCCAGCAGCCGACAGGATCCCTCCTACGAGCAGTACTTC. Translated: CASSRQDPSYEQYF.

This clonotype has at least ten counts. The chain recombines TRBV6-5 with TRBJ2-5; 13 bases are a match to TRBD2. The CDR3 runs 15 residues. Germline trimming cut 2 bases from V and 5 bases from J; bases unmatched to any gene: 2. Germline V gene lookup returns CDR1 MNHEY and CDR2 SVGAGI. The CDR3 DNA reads TGTGCCAGCAGTTACGGACTAGCGGGGGTGGAGACCCAGTACTTC. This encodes CASSYGLAGVETQYF.

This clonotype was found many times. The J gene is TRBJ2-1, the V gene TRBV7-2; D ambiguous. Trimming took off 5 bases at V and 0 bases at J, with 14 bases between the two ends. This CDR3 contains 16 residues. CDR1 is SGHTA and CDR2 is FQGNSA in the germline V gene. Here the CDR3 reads CASSPRLVSSYNEQFF. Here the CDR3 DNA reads TGTGCCAGCAGCCCCAGACTGGTGAGCTCCTACAATGAGCAGTTCTTC.

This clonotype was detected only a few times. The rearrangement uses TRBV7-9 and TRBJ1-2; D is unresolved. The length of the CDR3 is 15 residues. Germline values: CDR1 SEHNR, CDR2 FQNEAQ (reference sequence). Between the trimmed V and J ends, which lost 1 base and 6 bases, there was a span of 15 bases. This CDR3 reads CASSLEAGSTDGYTF. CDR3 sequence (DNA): TGTGCCAGCAGCTTAGAGGCAGGTTCTACCGATGGCTACACCTTC.

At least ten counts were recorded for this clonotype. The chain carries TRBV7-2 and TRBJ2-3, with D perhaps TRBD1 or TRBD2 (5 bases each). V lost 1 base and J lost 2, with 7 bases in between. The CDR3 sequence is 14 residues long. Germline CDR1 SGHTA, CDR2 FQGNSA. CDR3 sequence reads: CASSLGGYTDTQYF. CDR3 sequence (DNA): TGTGCCAGCAGCTTAGGGGGGTACACAGATACGCAGTATTTT.

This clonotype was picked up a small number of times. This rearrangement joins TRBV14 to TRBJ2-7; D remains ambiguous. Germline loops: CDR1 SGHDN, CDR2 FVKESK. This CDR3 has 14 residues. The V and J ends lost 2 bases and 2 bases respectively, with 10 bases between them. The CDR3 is CASSQNHGPYEQYF. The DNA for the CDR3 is TGTGCCAGCAGCCAAAACCACGGCCCCTACGAGCAGTACTTC.

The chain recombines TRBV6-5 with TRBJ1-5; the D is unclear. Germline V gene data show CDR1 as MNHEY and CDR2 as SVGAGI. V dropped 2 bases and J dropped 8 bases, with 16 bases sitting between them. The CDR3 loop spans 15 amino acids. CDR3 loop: CASSYGPPSLEPQHF. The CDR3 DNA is TGTGCCAGCAGTTACGGGCCCCCTAGCCTCGAGCCCCAGCATTTT.

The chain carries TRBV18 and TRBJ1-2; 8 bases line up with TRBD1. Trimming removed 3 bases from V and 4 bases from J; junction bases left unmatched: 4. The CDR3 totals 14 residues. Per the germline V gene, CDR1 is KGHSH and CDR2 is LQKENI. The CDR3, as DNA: TGTGCCAGCTCACCCAGGGGGCAGACCTATGGCTACACCTTC. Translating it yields CASSPRGQTYGYTF.

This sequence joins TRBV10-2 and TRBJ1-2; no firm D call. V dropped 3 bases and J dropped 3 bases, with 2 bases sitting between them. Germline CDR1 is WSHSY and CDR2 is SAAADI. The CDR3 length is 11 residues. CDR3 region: CASSDDYGYTF. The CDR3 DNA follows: TGCGCCAGCAGTGATGACTATGGCTACACCTTC.

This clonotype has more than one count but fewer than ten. The CDR3 reads CASSRAGVETQYF. For the CDR3, the DNA is TGTGCCAGCAGCCGAGCGGGGGTGGAGACCCAGTACTTC. This sequence joins TRBV7-9 and TRBJ2-5, with TRBD2 matching over 8 bases. Germline loops: CDR1 SEHNR, CDR2 FQNEAQ (reference sequence). CDR3 length: 13 residues. After removal of 5 bases from V and 5 bases from J, the junction contained 4 bases not matched to a gene. The full variable domain, rest sourced from reference TRBV7-9 and TRBJ2-5, is DTGVSQNPRHKITKRGQNVTFRCDPISEHNRLYWYRQTLGQGPEFLTYFQNEAQLEKSRLLSDRFSAERPKGSFSTLEIQRTEQGDSAMYLCASSRAGVETQYFGPGTRLLVL.

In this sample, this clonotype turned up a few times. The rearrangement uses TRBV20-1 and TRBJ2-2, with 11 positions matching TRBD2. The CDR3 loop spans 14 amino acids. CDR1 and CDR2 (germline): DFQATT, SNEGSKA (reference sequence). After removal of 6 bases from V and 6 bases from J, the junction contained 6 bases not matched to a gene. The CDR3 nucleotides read TGCAGTGCAGATAGCGGGGGGGCTGCCGGGGAGCTGTTTTTT. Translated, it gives CSADSGGAAGELFF.

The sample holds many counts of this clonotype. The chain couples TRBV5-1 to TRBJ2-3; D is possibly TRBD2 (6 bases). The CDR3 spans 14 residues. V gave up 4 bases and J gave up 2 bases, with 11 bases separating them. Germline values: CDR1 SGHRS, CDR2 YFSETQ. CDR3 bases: TGCGCCAGCAGCGTAGCGGCCCACACAGATACGCAGTATTTT. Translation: CASSVAAHTDTQYF.

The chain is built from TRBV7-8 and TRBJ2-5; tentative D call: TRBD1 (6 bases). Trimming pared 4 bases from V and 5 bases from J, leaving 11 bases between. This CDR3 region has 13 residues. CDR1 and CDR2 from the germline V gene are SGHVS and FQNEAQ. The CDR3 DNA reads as TGTGCCAGCAGCTCCGAACAGGGTGAGACCCAGTACTTC. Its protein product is CASSSEQGETQYF.

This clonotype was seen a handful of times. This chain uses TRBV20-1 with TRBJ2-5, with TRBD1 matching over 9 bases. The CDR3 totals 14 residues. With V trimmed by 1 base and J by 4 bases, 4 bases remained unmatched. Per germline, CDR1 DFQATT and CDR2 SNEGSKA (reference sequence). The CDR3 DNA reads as TGCAGTGCTAGAGGGGGGACAGGGTTAGAGACCCAGTACTTC. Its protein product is CSARGGTGLETQYF.

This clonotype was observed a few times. The chain's CDR3 is CASRGLLSTGGYTF. CDR3 coding DNA: TGTGCCAGCAGGGGGTTACTCAGTACTGGAGGCTACACCTTC. J is TRBJ1-2 and V is TRBV12-3 or TRBV12-4; D not certain. Trimming took off 6 bases at V and 8 bases at J, with 19 bases between the two ends. The CDR3 sequence is 14 residues long.

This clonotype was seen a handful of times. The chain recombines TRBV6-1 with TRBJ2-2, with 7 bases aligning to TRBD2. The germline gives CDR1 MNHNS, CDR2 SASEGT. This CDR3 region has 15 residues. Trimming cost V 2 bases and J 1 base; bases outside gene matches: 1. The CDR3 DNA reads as TGTGCCAGCAGTGAATGGGGGGGGAACACCGGGGAGCTGTTTTTT. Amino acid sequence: CASSEWGGNTGELFF.

CDR3 coding DNA: TGTGCCAGCAGCAATTGGGCCCTGGGCGGCTCGGGGACCCAGTACTTC. This gives the protein CASSNWALGGSGTQYF. The chain uses TRBV21-1 and TRBJ2-5; TRBD2, as called in the table, went unchecked against the DNA. TRBV21-1 is a documented pseudogene. The CDR3 extends over 16 amino acids.

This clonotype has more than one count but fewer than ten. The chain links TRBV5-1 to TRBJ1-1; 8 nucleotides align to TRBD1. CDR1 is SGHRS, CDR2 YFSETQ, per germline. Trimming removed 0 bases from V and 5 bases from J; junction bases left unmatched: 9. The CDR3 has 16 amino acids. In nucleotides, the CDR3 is TGCGCCAGCAGCTTGGTAGGACAGGGAGGGAGGACTGAAGCTTTCTTT. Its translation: CASSLVGQGGRTEAFF.

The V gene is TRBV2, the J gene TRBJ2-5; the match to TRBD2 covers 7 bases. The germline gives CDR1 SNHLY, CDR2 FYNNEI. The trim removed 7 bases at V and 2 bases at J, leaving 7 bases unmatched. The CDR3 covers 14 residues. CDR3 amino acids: CASTRDYGQETQYF. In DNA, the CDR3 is TGTGCCAGCACCCGGGACTACGGACAAGAGACCCAGTACTTC.

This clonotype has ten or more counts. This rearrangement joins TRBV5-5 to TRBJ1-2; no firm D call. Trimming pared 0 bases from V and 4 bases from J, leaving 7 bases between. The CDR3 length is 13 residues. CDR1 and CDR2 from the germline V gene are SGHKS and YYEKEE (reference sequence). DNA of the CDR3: TGTGCCAGCAGCTTGGTGGGTAGCTATGGCTACACCTTC. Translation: CASSLVGSYGYTF.

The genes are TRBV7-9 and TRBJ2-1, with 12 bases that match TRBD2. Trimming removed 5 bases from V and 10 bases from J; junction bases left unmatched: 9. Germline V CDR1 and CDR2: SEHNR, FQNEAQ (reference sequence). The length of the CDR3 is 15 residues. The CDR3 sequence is CASSQGLAGWEEQFF. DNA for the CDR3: TGTGCCAGCAGCCAAGGACTAGCGGGGTGGGAAGAGCAGTTCTTC.

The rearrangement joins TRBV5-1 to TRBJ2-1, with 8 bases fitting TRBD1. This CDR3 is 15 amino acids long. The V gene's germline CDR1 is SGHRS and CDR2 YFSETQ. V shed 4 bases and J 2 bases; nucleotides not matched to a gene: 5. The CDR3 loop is CASSSGQGAYNEQFF. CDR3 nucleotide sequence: TGCGCCAGCAGCAGCGGACAGGGAGCCTACAATGAGCAGTTCTTC.

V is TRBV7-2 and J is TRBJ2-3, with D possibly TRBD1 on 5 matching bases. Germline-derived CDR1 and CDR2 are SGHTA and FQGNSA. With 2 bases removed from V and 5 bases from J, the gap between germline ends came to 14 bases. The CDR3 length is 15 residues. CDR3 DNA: TGTGCCAGCAGCTTAAATTCCCAGGGCATAGATACGCAGTATTTT. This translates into CASSLNSQGIDTQYF. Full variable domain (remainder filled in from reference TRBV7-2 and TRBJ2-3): GAGVSQSPSNKVTEKGKDVELRCDPISGHTALYWYRQSLGQGLEFLIYFQGNSAPDKSGLPSDRFSAERTGGSVSTLTIQRTQQEDSAVYLCASSLNSQGIDTQYFGPGTRLTVL.

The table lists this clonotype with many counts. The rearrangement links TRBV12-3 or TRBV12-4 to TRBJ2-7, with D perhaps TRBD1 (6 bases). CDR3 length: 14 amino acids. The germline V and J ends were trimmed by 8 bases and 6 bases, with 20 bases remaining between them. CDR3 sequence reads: CASAIVLTGSEQYF. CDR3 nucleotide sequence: TGTGCCAGCGCCATAGTCCTCACAGGGAGCGAGCAGTACTTC.

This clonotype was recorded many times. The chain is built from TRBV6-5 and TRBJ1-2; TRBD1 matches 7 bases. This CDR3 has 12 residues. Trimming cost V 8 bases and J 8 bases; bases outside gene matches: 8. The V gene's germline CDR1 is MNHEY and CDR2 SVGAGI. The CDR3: CASQGDKGGYTF. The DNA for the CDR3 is TGTGCCAGCCAGGGGGACAAAGGCGGCTACACCTTC.